Presented here are 10 T cell receptor beta chains from one specimen sequenced in a study of patients and donors after allogeneic stem cell transplantation. TCRdb re-called the RT-PCR reads with MiXCR, one entry per CDR3 protein. The sample records roughly 940,000 distinct CDR3 sequences, about 20% being singletons. Sequenced material: blood, either unsorted or a sorted T cell fraction (not recorded which). These receptors were taken from a human donor who was either an allogeneic HSCT recipient or a stem cell or donor lymphocyte infusion donor (not recorded which). It is not recorded whose cells these are; they may come from a transplant donor.

V is TRBV7-2 and J is TRBJ2-5; 8 nucleotides match TRBD2. J was trimmed by 5 bases and V by 2 bases; bases with no gene match: 10. The CDR3 is made up of 16 amino acids. Germline V lookup: CDR1 SGHTA, CDR2 FQGNSA. CDR3 in DNA: TGTGCCAGCAGCTTATCGGGTAGCGGGGCAGGCGAGACCCAGTACTTC. Encoded protein: CASSLSGSGAGETQYF.

This clonotype was seen more than once but under ten times. The chain uses TRBV5-1 and TRBJ2-1; 9 bases are shared with TRBD2. This CDR3 has 15 residues. The trim removed 2 bases at V and 7 bases at J, leaving 7 bases unmatched. From germline, CDR1 is SGHRS and CDR2 YFSETQ. CDR3 sequence reads: CASSFGSGRGNEQFF. The CDR3, as DNA: TGCGCCAGCAGCTTTGGTAGCGGGAGAGGGAATGAGCAGTTCTTC.

At least ten counts were recorded for this clonotype. The V call is TRBV5-1, the J call TRBJ2-3, with D hard to call. The CDR3 sequence is 12 residues long. Per the germline V gene, CDR1 is SGHRS and CDR2 is YFSETQ. V dropped 3 bases and J dropped 7 bases, with 9 bases sitting between them. CDR3 sequence: CASSSMVNTQYF. For the CDR3, the DNA is TGCGCCAGCAGCTCCATGGTAAATACGCAGTATTTT.

This clonotype has a handful of counts. The V gene is TRBV20-1, the J gene TRBJ1-6; no definite D call. From germline, CDR1 is DFQATT and CDR2 SNEGSKA (reference sequence). The V end was cut by 4 bases, the J end by 7 bases, with 5 bases between. The CDR3 runs 11 residues. The CDR3 DNA is TGCAGTGCTACCAGAAATTCACCCCTCCACTTT. It encodes CSATRNSPLHF.

The chain has TRBV12-3 or TRBV12-4 and TRBJ1-6, with 9 bases aligning to TRBD1. The V and J ends lost 4 bases and 10 bases, in that order; junction bases with no gene match: 5. CDR3 length equals 14 residues. CDR3 nucleotide sequence: TGTGCCAGCAGTTCCCGGACAGGGGACTCACCCCTCCACTTT. It encodes CASSSRTGDSPLHF.

This clonotype was counted at least ten times. The chain uses TRBV4-3 and TRBJ2-5; D not resolved. Per the germline V gene, CDR1 is LGHNA and CDR2 is YSLEER. Trimming took 1 base from V and 5 from J, leaving 14 bases between them. There are 15 residues in the CDR3. CDR3 sequence reads: CASSQGAKGRETQYF. As DNA, the CDR3 is TGCGCCAGCAGCCAAGGGGCTAAGGGTAGGGAGACCCAGTACTTC.

This clonotype was detected a few times. The chain combines TRBV4-1 with TRBJ2-2; D might be TRBD1 or TRBD2, each matching 5 bases. Germline assignment: CDR1 MGHRA and CDR2 YSYEKL. V was shortened by 2 bases and J by 4 bases, with 11 bases between the two germline ends. CDR3 length: 15 residues. The CDR3 sequence is CASSQPLGVTGELFF. The CDR3 region has the DNA TGCGCCAGCAGCCAACCTCTGGGGGTCACCGGGGAGCTGTTTTTT.

This clonotype was found a few times. The genes are TRBV6-2 or TRBV6-3 and TRBJ2-7, with 8 bases lining up with TRBD2. The CDR3 loop spans 14 amino acids. The germline V gene encodes CDR1 MNHEY and CDR2 SVGEGT. The V and J ends lost 6 bases and 2 bases, in that order; junction bases with no gene match: 6. For the CDR3, the DNA is TGTGCCAGCAGAAACCCCGGGGGGGCCTACGAGCAGTACTTC. Its translation: CASRNPGGAYEQYF.

This clonotype was counted many times. V and J are TRBV29-1 and TRBJ2-1, with 9 bases identical to TRBD2. The germline CDR1 and CDR2 sequences are SQVTM and ANQGSEA. V lost 2 bases, J lost 6 bases, and 14 bases stayed unmatched. The CDR3 loop spans 17 amino acids. The CDR3 sequence: CSVEKAGGPRVGNEQFF. CDR3 coding DNA: TGCAGCGTTGAAAAGGCGGGAGGGCCACGCGTTGGCAATGAGCAGTTCTTC.

This clonotype was seen many times. The chain joins TRBV6-1 to TRBJ1-1, with D tentatively TRBD1 (5 bases). The CDR3 is 13 amino acids. V was trimmed by 5 bases and J by 7 bases, leaving 14 bases between them. Germline values: CDR1 MNHNS, CDR2 SASEGT. CDR3 protein: CASSRGRGGEAFF. The CDR3, as DNA: TGTGCCAGCAGTAGGGGTAGGGGTGGTGAAGCTTTCTTT.